Below, one TCR beta chain is given with its context. CDR3 length equals 16 residues. V trimming: 4 bases; J trimming: 1 base; junction bases outside the gene matches: 3. In germline, CDR1 is SGHTA, CDR2 FQGTGA. This sample was taken from a study of blood T cell repertoires in COVID-19. Study details: Collection of acute and convalescent COVID-19 samples took place in the United States, Italy and Spain. T cells, B-cell-depleted T cells, or PBMCs provided the cDNA or gDNA that served as material.

Per the study methods: Using reference gene primer amplification, nucleated cell counts were estimated. TCRdb's table, derived via immunoSEQ multiplex PCR, lists solely in-frame clones and lacks some. That table gives V, J and clone size, and the DNA gave D and trimming. The data contain more than 200,000 clones, more than 70% of them seen just once; the ten biggest clones take up about 8.1%. The chain couples TRBV7-3 to TRBJ2-1, with 11 positions matching TRBD2. The sequence derives from a woman aged 45-65 years with acute or convalescent COVID-19. Sequencing was done on a sample of peripheral blood. This chain's CDR3 is CASSYRLAGSYNEQFF. The CDR3 DNA is TGTGCCAGCAGCTATAGACTAGCGGGGTCCTACAATGAGCAGTTCTTC. The full variable domain, its missing parts supplied by reference TRBV7-3 and TRBJ2-1, is GAGVSQTPSNKVTEKGKYVELRCDPISGHTALYWYRQSLGQGPEFLIYFQGTGAADDSGLPNDRFFAVRPEGSVSTLKIQRTERGDSAVYLCASSYRLAGSYNEQFFGPGTRLTVL.